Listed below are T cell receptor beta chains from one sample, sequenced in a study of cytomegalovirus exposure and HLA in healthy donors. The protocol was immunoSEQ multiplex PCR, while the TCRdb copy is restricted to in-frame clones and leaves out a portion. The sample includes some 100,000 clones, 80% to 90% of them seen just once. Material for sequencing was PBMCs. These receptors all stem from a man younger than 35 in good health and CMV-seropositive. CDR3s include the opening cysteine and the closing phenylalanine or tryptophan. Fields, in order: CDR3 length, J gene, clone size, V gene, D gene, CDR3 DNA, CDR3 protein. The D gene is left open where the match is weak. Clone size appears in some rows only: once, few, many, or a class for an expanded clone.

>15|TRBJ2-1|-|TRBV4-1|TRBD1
TGCGCCAGCAGCCAAGTGGGGGGACAGGGCCCCTCTCTGTTCTTC
CASSQVGGQGPSLFF
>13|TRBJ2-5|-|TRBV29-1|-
TGCAGCGTGCAAGACAGGTCGGGAGAGACCCAGTACTTC
CSVQDRSGETQYF
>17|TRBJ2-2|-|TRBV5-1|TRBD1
TGCGCCAGCAGCTTAACAACGGGGACAGGGGGAACCGGGGAGCTGTTTTTT
CASSLTTGTGGTGELFF
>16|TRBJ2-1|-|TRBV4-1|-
TGCGCCAGCAGCCCCGAGCGGACAGATCCCACCAATGAGCAGTTCTTC
CASSPERTDPTNEQFF
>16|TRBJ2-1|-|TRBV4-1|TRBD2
TGCGCCAGCAGCCAAGAGGGGGGGTTCTCCTACAATGAGCAGTTCTTC
CASSQEGGFSYNEQFF
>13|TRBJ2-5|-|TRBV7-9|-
TGTGCCAGCAGCTTCCTTCCCCAAGAGACCCAGTACTTC
CASSFLPQETQYF
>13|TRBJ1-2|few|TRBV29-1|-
TGCAGCGTCCCCACCCAGGGCCCCTATGGCTACACCTTC
CSVPTQGPYGYTF
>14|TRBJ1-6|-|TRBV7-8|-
TGTGCCAGCAGCTTGGGCGGGATAGTGACACCCCTCCACTTT
CASSLGGIVTPLHF
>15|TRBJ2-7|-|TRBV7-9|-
TGTGCCAGCAGCTTGACTCTTCAGAGCTCCTACGAGCAGTACTTC
CASSLTLQSSYEQYF
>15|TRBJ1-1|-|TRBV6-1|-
TGTGCCAGCAGCGTACCGGGACTGCTAAACACTGAAGCTTTCTTT
CASSVPGLLNTEAFF
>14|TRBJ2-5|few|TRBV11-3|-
TGTGCCAGCAGCTTGAGGGGAGGCCAAGAGACCCAGTACTTC
CASSLRGGQETQYF
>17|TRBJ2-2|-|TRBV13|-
TGTGCCAGCAGCTTATCCCGGCGGGATGGGAACACCGGGGAGCTGTTTTTT
CASSLSRRDGNTGELFF
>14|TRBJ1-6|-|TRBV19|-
TGTGCCAGTAGTATAGGGACAGACAATTCACCCCTCCACTTT
CASSIGTDNSPLHF
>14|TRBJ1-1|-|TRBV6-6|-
TGTGCCAGCAGTTACCGCCGGACAGTAACTGAAGCTTTCTTT
CASSYRRTVTEAFF
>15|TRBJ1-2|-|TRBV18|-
TGTGCCAGCTCACGAATTGCGGGGCCAAGGGATGGCTACACCTTC
CASSRIAGPRDGYTF
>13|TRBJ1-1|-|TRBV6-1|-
TGTGCCAGCAAGATTACAGGGTTTACTGAAGCTTTCTTT
CASKITGFTEAFF
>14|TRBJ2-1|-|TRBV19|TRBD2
TGTGCCAGTAGTAGTAGCGGGATCTACAATGAGCAGTTCTTC
CASSSSGIYNEQFF
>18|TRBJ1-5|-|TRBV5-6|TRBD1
TGTGCCAGCAGCTCAACCCGACAGGGAGGATTGGGCAATCAGCCCCAGCATTTT
CASSSTRQGGLGNQPQHF
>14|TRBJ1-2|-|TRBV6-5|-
TGTGCCAGCAGTTACTCGACTCAGTCCGATGGCTACACCTTC
CASSYSTQSDGYTF
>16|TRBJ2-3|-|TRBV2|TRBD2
TGTGCCAGCAGTATTCTAGGGCGGGGGGGCACAGATACGCAGTATTTT
CASSILGRGGTDTQYF
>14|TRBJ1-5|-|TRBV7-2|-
TGTGCCAGCAGCCTTCAATCCGGGAGGCAGCCCCAGCATTTT
CASSLQSGRQPQHF
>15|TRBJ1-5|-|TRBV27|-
TGTGCCAGCAGTTTTGGCGGGTATAGCAATCAGCCCCAGCATTTT
CASSFGGYSNQPQHF
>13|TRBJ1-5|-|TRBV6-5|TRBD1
TGTGCCAGCAGTCTGGACAGGGTGAATCCCCAGCATTTT
CASSLDRVNPQHF
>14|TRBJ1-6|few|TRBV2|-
TGTGCCAGCAGTGAAGAACAGGGATTGACACCCCTCCACTTT
CASSEEQGLTPLHF
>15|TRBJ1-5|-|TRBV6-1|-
TGTGCCAGCCGGCAGGTCCGGGATTGGAATCAGCCCCAGCATTTT
CASRQVRDWNQPQHF
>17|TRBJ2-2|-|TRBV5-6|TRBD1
TGTGCCAGCAGCTTCCGCGGACAGGGGGCGAACACCGGGGAGCTGTTTTTT
CASSFRGQGANTGELFF
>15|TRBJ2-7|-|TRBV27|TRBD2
TGTGCCAGCAGGTCCCGCGGGGGGCCCGTTAACGAGCAGTACTTC
CASRSRGGPVNEQYF
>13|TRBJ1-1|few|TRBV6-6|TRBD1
TGTGCCAGCAGGCGACAGGGGAACACTGAAGCTTTCTTT
CASRRQGNTEAFF
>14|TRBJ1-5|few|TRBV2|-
TGTGCCAGCAGTGTTGAGGGGGAAGGTCAGCCCCAGCATTTT
CASSVEGEGQPQHF
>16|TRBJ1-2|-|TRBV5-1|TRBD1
TGCGCCAGCAGCGCAGAGACAGGGCAATGGAACTATGGCTACACCTTC
CASSAETGQWNYGYTF
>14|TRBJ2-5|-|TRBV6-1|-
TGTGCCAGTAAGATTGGACACATCCAAGAGACCCAGTACTTC
CASKIGHIQETQYF
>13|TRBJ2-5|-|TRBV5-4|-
TGTGCCAGCAGCACGGCGGGGTCCGTGACCCAGTACTTC
CASSTAGSVTQYF
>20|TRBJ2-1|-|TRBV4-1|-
TGCGCCAGCAGCCTTCCCCCACGTGGGGGCCCCTGGAGCTCCTACAATGAGCAGTTCTTC
CASSLPPRGGPWSSYNEQFF
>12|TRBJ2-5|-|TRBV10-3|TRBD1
TGTGCCACAAGACAGGGACGGGAGACCCAGTACTTC
CATRQGRETQYF
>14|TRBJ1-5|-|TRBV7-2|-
TGTACCAGCAGCCTCAATGGGCAGGGTCAGCCCCAGCATTTT
CTSSLNGQGQPQHF
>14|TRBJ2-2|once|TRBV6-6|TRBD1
TGTGCCAGCAGTCGGGACAGGAACACCGGGGAGCTGTTTTTT
CASSRDRNTGELFF
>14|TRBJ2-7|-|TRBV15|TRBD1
TGTGCCACCAGCAGAGTCGGGACAGGGAGCGAGCAGTACTTC
CATSRVGTGSEQYF
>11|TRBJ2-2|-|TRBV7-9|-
TGTGCCAGCAGCCCGGCCGGGGAGCTGTTTTTT
CASSPAGELFF
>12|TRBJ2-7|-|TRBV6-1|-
TGTGCCAGCAGTGACAGGGGACGTGAGCAGTACTTC
CASSDRGREQYF
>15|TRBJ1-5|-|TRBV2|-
TGTGCCAGCAGCGCTAGGGTAGGAGGAAATCAGCCCCAGCATTTT
CASSARVGGNQPQHF
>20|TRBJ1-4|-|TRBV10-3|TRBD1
TGTGCCATCAGTGAGAGAGGACAGGGTTGGATCAAAGGGGCTAATGAAAAACTGTTTTTT
CAISERGQGWIKGANEKLFF
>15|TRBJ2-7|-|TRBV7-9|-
TGTGCCAGGGGGAAAGACAGGACACGGTTCTACGAGCAGTACTTC
CARGKDRTRFYEQYF
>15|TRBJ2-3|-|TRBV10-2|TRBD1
TGCGCCAGCAGTACAGGGGTAGGGGGAACAGATACGCAGTATTTT
CASSTGVGGTDTQYF
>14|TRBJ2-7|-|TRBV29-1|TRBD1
TGCAGCGTCTCAAGAAGGACAGGGTCCTACGAGCAGTACTTC
CSVSRRTGSYEQYF
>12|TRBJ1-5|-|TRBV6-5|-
TGTGCCAGTTGGACTGGAGATCAGCCCCAGCATTTT
CASWTGDQPQHF
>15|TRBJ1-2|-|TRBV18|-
TGTGCCAGCGGTACGCCAGGAAAAGCTAACTATGGCTACACCTTC
CASGTPGKANYGYTF
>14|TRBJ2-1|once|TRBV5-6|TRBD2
TGTGCCAGCAGCTTAAGCGGGGGGGCCGATGAGCAGTTCTTC
CASSLSGGADEQFF
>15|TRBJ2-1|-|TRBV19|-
TGTGCCAGTGGCCGAAGCGGCGCGTGGGGTAATGAGCAGTTCTTC
CASGRSGAWGNEQFF
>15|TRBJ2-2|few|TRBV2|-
TGTGCCAGCACTAACGGGGGGCCTAACACCGGGGAGCTGTTTTTT
CASTNGGPNTGELFF
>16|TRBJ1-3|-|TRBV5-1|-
TGCGCCAGCAGCTTGGAGTCAGGTTCCTCTGGAAACACCATATATTTT
CASSLESGSSGNTIYF
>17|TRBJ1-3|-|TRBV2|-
TGTGCCAGCAGTCCGAACGACGACTTTGCATATGGAAACACCATATATTTT
CASSPNDDFAYGNTIYF
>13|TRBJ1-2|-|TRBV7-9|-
TGTGCCAGCAGCCCCATCCGGGGACACGGCTACACCTTC
CASSPIRGHGYTF